These 18 T cell receptor beta chains were all obtained from the same sample, sequenced in a study of regulatory T cells in long-lasting Graves disease. CDR3 regions were amplified by Arm-PCR using iRepertoire HTBI primers to build TCR beta libraries. TCRdb used MiXCR to reprocess the multiplex PCR reads, holding one entry per CDR3 protein. In the table there are roughly 400,000 distinct CDR3 sequences, approximately 22% of which are singletons. Described time point: persistent/refractory GD, antithyroid drugs over 5 years with positive TRAb. After RNA was extracted from PBMCs, the TCR library was made from it. The sample was peripheral blood mononuclear cells (PBMCs), taken when the disease was refractory, from a patient treated with antithyroid drugs. These receptors were taken from a female donor with Graves disease.

This clonotype was counted between two and nine times. The chain uses TRBV29-1 and TRBJ2-7, with D possibly matching TRBD2 (5 bases). The CDR3 contains 16 residues. Germline V gene lookup returns CDR1 SQVTM and CDR2 ANQGSEA. Trimming stripped 0 bases from V and 9 bases from J, with 24 bases between. The CDR3 is CSVEDRGMGLRRGQYF. The CDR3, as DNA: TGCAGCGTTGAAGATCGGGGAATGGGTCTGCGGAGAGGGCAGTACTTC.

The gene calls are TRBV27 and TRBJ1-5; 10 positions match TRBD1. The CDR3 runs to 15 residues. V gave up 4 bases and J gave up 7 bases; unmatched junction bases: 7. Looked up from germline, CDR1 is MNHEY and CDR2 is SMNVEV (reference sequence). CDR3 DNA: TGTGCCAGCAGTTCCCGGACAGGGGGATACCAGCCCCAGCATTTT. It is translated as CASSSRTGGYQPQHF.

This clonotype was observed many times. The rearrangement joins TRBV12-3 or TRBV12-4 to TRBJ1-5; the D gene is possibly TRBD1 (6 bases). Trimming cost V 6 bases and J 0 bases, with 15 bases left between them. The CDR3 runs to 16 residues. Here the CDR3 DNA reads TGTGCCAGCAGGGACACAGGGATCGGTAGCAATCAGCCCCAGCATTTT. This encodes CASRDTGIGSNQPQHF.

This clonotype has a handful of counts. The genes are TRBV12-3 or TRBV12-4 and TRBJ2-6, with D perhaps TRBD1 (5 bases). This CDR3 region has 16 residues. V gave up 7 bases and J gave up 2 bases, with 15 bases separating them. In DNA form, the CDR3 reads TGTGCCAGCACCCAGGCCCAGGGAACTGGGGCCAACGTCCTGACTTTC. This gives the protein CASTQAQGTGANVLTF.

This clonotype was recorded a few times. The rearrangement joins TRBV20-1 to TRBJ1-1; D might be TRBD1 (5 bases). The germline CDR1 and CDR2 sequences are DFQATT and SNEGSKA (reference sequence). The CDR3 spans 14 residues. The V end was cut by 1 base, the J end by 4 bases, with 13 bases between. Written as DNA, the CDR3 is TGCAGTGCTAGAGTGGGGCAGGGTGGCACTGAAGCTTTCTTT. This encodes CSARVGQGGTEAFF.

Many counts were recorded for this clonotype. The genes are TRBV2 and TRBJ1-2; 10 bases map to TRBD1. The CDR3 is 15 amino acids. From germline, CDR1 is SNHLY and CDR2 FYNNEI. V gave up 1 base and J gave up 4 bases; unmatched junction bases: 3. Written as DNA, the CDR3 is TGTGCCAGCAGTGAAGTGGACAGGGGGTCCTATGGCTACACCTTC. The encoded protein is CASSEVDRGSYGYTF. The full variable domain, completed using reference TRBV2 and TRBJ1-2, is EPEVTQTPSHQVTQMGQEVILRCVPISNHLYFYWYRQILGQKVEFLVSFYNNEISEKSEIFDDQFSVERPDGSNFTLKIRSTKLEDSAMYFCASSEVDRGSYGYTFGSGTRLTVV.

The chain joins TRBV10-3 to TRBJ1-5; 7 bases align to TRBD1. The J segment lost 0 bases and the V segment lost 10 bases, leaving 6 bases of the junction unmatched. CDR3 length: 14 amino acids. Per germline, CDR1 ENHRY and CDR2 SYGVKD. CDR3 in amino acids: CATGTANSNQPQHF. CDR3 nucleotides: TGTGCCACCGGGACAGCGAATAGCAATCAGCCCCAGCATTTT.

This clonotype was picked up many times. The chain combines TRBV6-1 with TRBJ1-5; 8 bases are shared with TRBD1. This CDR3 is 13 amino acids long. Germline V lookup: CDR1 MNHNS, CDR2 SASEGT. V was clipped by 4 bases and J by 4 bases; unmatched bases: 0. The CDR3 DNA is TGTGCCAGCAGTGGGACAGGGAATCAGCCCCAGCATTTT. Its protein is CASSGTGNQPQHF.

This sequence joins TRBV5-1 and TRBJ2-3, with 7 bases fitting TRBD1. V shed 5 bases, J shed 5 bases, and the junction held 11 bases outside the gene matches. The CDR3 consists of 15 residues. Germline V gives CDR1 SGHRS, CDR2 YFSETQ. CDR3 protein: CASRSRDSPLDTQYF. Here the CDR3 DNA reads TGCGCCAGCAGATCCCGGGACAGTCCCCTAGATACGCAGTATTTT.

This clonotype was counted many times. J is TRBJ1-5 and V is TRBV2; D is undetermined. The ends were cut back, 3 bases at V and 3 bases at J, with 6 bases in the middle. Germline lookup yields CDR1 SNHLY and CDR2 FYNNEI. The CDR3 sequence is 13 residues long. CDR3 DNA sequence: TGTGCCAGCAGTGAGGAGATCAATCAGCCCCAGCATTTT. This translates into CASSEEINQPQHF.

The gene calls are TRBV20-1 and TRBJ2-1; D gene uncertain. The CDR3 has 11 residues. The V and J ends lost 2 bases and 10 bases respectively, with 9 bases between them. Germline CDR1 is DFQATT and CDR2 is SNEGSKA (reference sequence). In nucleotides, the CDR3 is TGCAGTGCTAGAACGGAGCGCGAGCAGTTCTTC. The encoded protein is CSARTEREQFF.

The chain links TRBV6-1 to TRBJ2-3; TRBD2 aligns across 11 bases. Germline CDR1 and CDR2: MNHNS and SASEGT. J was trimmed by 3 bases and V by 7 bases; bases with no gene match: 6. CDR3 size: 15 residues. In DNA, the CDR3 is TGTGCCAGCAATCAACTAGCGGGAGTAACAGATACGCAGTATTTT. Amino acids: CASNQLAGVTDTQYF.

There are many counts of this clonotype. V gene TRBV5-1 combines with J gene TRBJ2-7, with TRBD2 matching over 13 bases. This CDR3 spans 16 amino acids. The germline V gene has CDR1 SGHRS and CDR2 YFSETQ. After removal of 0 bases from V and 1 base from J, the junction contained 1 base not matched to a gene. The CDR3 loop is CASSLEGLAGSYEQYF. The CDR3 region has the DNA TGCGCCAGCAGCTTGGAGGGACTAGCGGGATCCTACGAGCAGTACTTC. Combining the CDR3 with reference TRBV5-1 and TRBJ2-7 gives the whole variable domain KAGVTQTPRYLIKTRGQQVTLSCSPISGHRSVSWYQQTPGQGLQFLFEYFSETQRNKGNFPGRFSGRQFSNSRSEMNVSTLELGDSALYLCASSLEGLAGSYEQYFGPGTRLTVT.

This clonotype was observed many times. The chain employs TRBV12-3 or TRBV12-4 and TRBJ1-3; D is undetermined. V was pared by 2 bases and J by 0 bases, with 5 bases between. The CDR3 sequence is 14 residues long. The CDR3 DNA sequence: TGTGCCAGCAGTTTATTCAGCTCTGGAAACACCATATATTTT. Protein: CASSLFSSGNTIYF.

There are many counts of this clonotype. The V call is TRBV20-1, the J call TRBJ2-7; TRBD2 aligns across 8 bases. The germline gives CDR1 DFQATT, CDR2 SNEGSKA (reference sequence). V was clipped by 8 bases and J by 4 bases; unmatched bases: 10. The CDR3 is 13 amino acids. CDR3 coding DNA: TGCAGTCCGCAACTAGCGGACACTTACGAGCAGTACTTC. This gives the protein CSPQLADTYEQYF.

The table lists this clonotype with a few counts. The chain is built from TRBV5-1 and TRBJ2-7, with TRBD1 matching 8 bases. Germline CDR1 SGHRS, CDR2 YFSETQ. V shed 3 bases and J 0 bases; nucleotides not matched to a gene: 14. The CDR3 totals 18 residues. The CDR3 DNA sequence: TGCGCCAGCAGCTCCGTGGACAGGGAAAGAGCTCGCTCCTACGAGCAGTACTTC. Translating it yields CASSSVDRERARSYEQYF.

In this sample, this clonotype turned up many times. This chain connects TRBV12-3 or TRBV12-4 to TRBJ1-5; 10 bases are shared with TRBD1. V lost 5 bases to trimming and J lost 7 bases; unmatched junction nucleotides: 11. The CDR3 is 16 residues long. In DNA form, the CDR3 reads TGTGCCAGCAGTCTCCTTGGGACAGGGGTACGGCAGCCCCAGCATTTT. This translates into CASSLLGTGVRQPQHF.

This clonotype was seen many times. The genes are TRBV11-3 and TRBJ1-2; D may be TRBD1 (5 bases). Trimming took off 4 bases at V and 13 bases at J, with 16 bases between the two ends. The CDR3 is 12 amino acids. Germline V gene data show CDR1 as SGHNT and CDR2 as YENEEA. CDR3 in amino acids: CASSYGTATLTF. CDR3 bases: TGTGCCAGCAGCTACGGGACTGCTACCCTCACCTTC.